This is a list of T cell receptor beta chains from one sample in a study of control samples from healthy donors and cancer patients. The assay was immunoSEQ multiplex PCR, and TCRdb's table has in-frame clones only and misses some. The table records 110,000 or so clones, approximately 82% of them present only once. The specimen was blood. The source is a man younger than 35 in good health. CDR3s include the opening cysteine and the closing phenylalanine or tryptophan. The D gene is left open where the match is weak. Not all rows give a size; the values are once, few, many and, for expanded clones, a class.

d_gene,v_gene,j_gene,abundance,CDR3nt,CDR3aa
TRBD1,TRBV12-3/TRBV12-4,TRBJ1-2,NA,TGTGCCAGCAGTTCAGGGGGTGGCTACACCTTC,CASSSGGGYTF
TRBD2,TRBV12-5,TRBJ2-3,once,TGTGCTAGTGGTTTCGGTAGCGGGGTTGCAGATACGCAGTATTTT,CASGFGSGVADTQYF
NA,TRBV7-9,TRBJ1-4,NA,TGTGCCAGCAGCTTAGTCGGGGAGATGGAAAAACTGTTTTTT,CASSLVGEMEKLFF
TRBD1,TRBV5-6,TRBJ2-6,NA,TGTGCCAGCAGCTTCGGGACAGCAATCTCTGGGGCCAACGTCCTGACTTTC,CASSFGTAISGANVLTF
NA,TRBV27,TRBJ1-4,NA,TGTGCCAGCAGTTTATCCCCCCACGGCTCAACTAATGAAAAACTGTTTTTT,CASSLSPHGSTNEKLFF
NA,TRBV30,TRBJ1-3,NA,TGTGCCTGGGGAAATTCTGGAAACACCATATATTTT,CAWGNSGNTIYF
NA,TRBV5-4,TRBJ2-7,NA,TGTGCCAGCAGCTTGGCGCCAGTCGAAGAGCAGTACTTC,CASSLAPVEEQYF
NA,TRBV9,TRBJ1-5,NA,TGTGCCAGCAGCGTAGGGATTGCTGGTAATCAGCCCCAGCATTTT,CASSVGIAGNQPQHF
NA,TRBV7-9,TRBJ1-1,NA,TGTGCCAGCAGCTCCCTACAGAGCACTGAAGCTTTCTTT,CASSSLQSTEAFF
NA,TRBV18,TRBJ2-6,NA,TGTGCCAGCTCACTAGGTCAGAGTTATGGGGCCAACGTCCTGACTTTC,CASSLGQSYGANVLTF
TRBD2,TRBV10-3,TRBJ2-3,NA,TGTGCCCTGGGCGGGCGGGGGACTAGCACAGATACGCAGTATTTT,CALGGRGTSTDTQYF
TRBD1,TRBV6-6,TRBJ1-2,NA,TGTGCCAGCAGGCAACCGGGGGACAGGGGTGGCTACACCTTC,CASRQPGDRGGYTF
NA,TRBV19,TRBJ2-2,NA,TGTGCCAGTAGCCTTGGTGGCAGATCCACCGGGGAGCTGTTTTTT,CASSLGGRSTGELFF
NA,TRBV2,TRBJ2-7,NA,TGTGCCAGCACCGAGGGGGGCCTGGTGTCCCGATCCTACGAGCAGTACTTC,CASTEGGLVSRSYEQYF
NA,TRBV12-3/TRBV12-4,TRBJ1-2,NA,TGTGCCAGCAGTACCGGCTATGGCTACACCTTC,CASSTGYGYTF
NA,TRBV7-7,TRBJ2-5,NA,TGTGCCAGCAGCTTACCCCAGGGGCGGGGGTACCAAGAGACCCAGTACTTC,CASSLPQGRGYQETQYF
NA,TRBV7-8,TRBJ1-2,NA,TGTGCCAGCAGCCTCAGGTCCGTGCTCTATGGCTACACCTTC,CASSLRSVLYGYTF
NA,TRBV2,TRBJ1-6,NA,TGTGCCAGCAGTGTTTCCGCCCTCCACTTT,CASSVSALHF
TRBD2,TRBV10-3,TRBJ2-5,NA,TGTGCCATCAGTGAGTCGGGACTAGCGGGGCCAACCCATAGTTACTTC,CAISESGLAGPTHSYF
NA,TRBV6-2/TRBV6-3,TRBJ2-6,NA,TGTGCCAGCAGTTACGAGGACTCTGGGGCCAACGTCCTGACTTTC,CASSYEDSGANVLTF
NA,TRBV24-1,TRBJ2-5,NA,TGTGCCACCAGTGAAGGAGGGGGTGTACAAGAGACCCAGTACTTC,CATSEGGGVQETQYF
NA,TRBV7-2,TRBJ2-7,NA,TGTGCCAGCAGCTTAGCCCGCGCCTACGAGCAGTACTTC,CASSLARAYEQYF
NA,TRBV5-1,TRBJ1-4,NA,TGCGCCAGCAGCACCGGGGACGGTGGAAAACTGTTTTTT,CASSTGDGGKLFF
TRBD1,TRBV19,TRBJ2-1,NA,TGTGCCAGTAGTTTGGGACAGGGGAGGGGTTCCTACAATGAGCAGTTCTTC,CASSLGQGRGSYNEQFF
TRBD1,TRBV28,TRBJ2-3,NA,TGTGCCAGCAGGAACAGGGGGAGCGCAGATACGCAGTATTTT,CASRNRGSADTQYF
TRBD1,TRBV6-5,TRBJ1-1,NA,TGTGCCAGCAAAGAAACAGGGGGCCTTACTGAAGCTTTCTTT,CASKETGGLTEAFF
TRBD1,TRBV27,TRBJ1-2,NA,TGTGCCAGCAGTTTAGGGACAGGTCTTTTCGATGGCTACACCTTC,CASSLGTGLFDGYTF
NA,TRBV4-2,TRBJ1-2,NA,TGTGCCAGCAGCCATTTATTTGGGACGGAGGGAGGCTATGGCTACACCTTC,CASSHLFGTEGGYGYTF
NA,TRBV4-1,TRBJ2-2,NA,TGCGCCAGCAGCCCGTCCTTACGGAGCGTTATCGGGGAGCTGTTTTTT,CASSPSLRSVIGELFF
NA,TRBV9,TRBJ1-6,NA,TGTGCCAGCAGCGTCTCAGGGTATTCACCCCTCCACTTT,CASSVSGYSPLHF
NA,TRBV11-2,TRBJ1-1,few,TGTGCCAGCAGCTTGAAGCCCCATAGGTACACTGAAGCTTTCTTT,CASSLKPHRYTEAFF
NA,TRBV27,TRBJ2-5,few,TGTGCCAGCAGTTTATCGGGGGGCAGGAAAGAGACCCAGTACTTC,CASSLSGGRKETQYF
NA,TRBV4-3,TRBJ2-1,once,TGCGCCAGCAGCCAGGACCGGGACGGGTTTTACAATGAGCAGTTCTTC,CASSQDRDGFYNEQFF
TRBD1,TRBV29-1,TRBJ1-1,NA,TGCAGCGCCCGGACAGGGGCGACGAACACTGAAGCTTTCTTT,CSARTGATNTEAFF
NA,TRBV6-5,TRBJ2-3,NA,TGTGCCAGCAGTAGGGGCGGCACAGATACGCAGTATTTT,CASSRGGTDTQYF
TRBD2,TRBV7-8,TRBJ2-5,NA,TGTGCCAGCAGCCTCAAGTTGGCGGGGGGGCCAGGAGAGACCCAGTACTTC,CASSLKLAGGPGETQYF
TRBD1,TRBV5-1,TRBJ2-3,NA,TGCGCCAGCAGCTTGGAGGAAAAGACAGGGGGAACAGATACGCAGTATTTT,CASSLEEKTGGTDTQYF
TRBD2,TRBV5-8,TRBJ2-3,once,TGTGCCAGCAGTTCGGGACTAGCCCCTAGCACAGATACGCAGTATTTT,CASSSGLAPSTDTQYF
TRBD1,TRBV9,TRBJ1-4,NA,TGTGCCAGCAGCAAAACCGGGACAGGGGTTGAAAAACTGTTTTTT,CASSKTGTGVEKLFF
NA,TRBV27,TRBJ1-2,few,TGTGCCAGCAGTCCCCAAGAACAGGGTCTCAACTATGGCTACACCTTC,CASSPQEQGLNYGYTF
NA,TRBV9,TRBJ2-3,NA,TGTGCCAGCAGCGTATTCCGGGGTACAGATACGCAGTATTTT,CASSVFRGTDTQYF
TRBD2,TRBV5-6,TRBJ2-5,once,TGTGCCAGCAGCTCCGACTACCGGGGGGGCGCAAAGACCCAGTACTTC,CASSSDYRGGAKTQYF
NA,TRBV7-2,TRBJ2-4,NA,TGTGCCAGCAGCAACACCCCCGGGGGGCTAGCCAAAAACATTCAGTACTTC,CASSNTPGGLAKNIQYF
TRBD1,TRBV5-1,TRBJ1-1,NA,TGCGCCAGCAGCTTGGGACAGGGGTGGACTGAAGCTTTCTTT,CASSLGQGWTEAFF
NA,TRBV5-1,TRBJ2-5,NA,TGCGCCAGCAGCTTTGAAGAGACCCAGTACTTC,CASSFEETQYF
NA,TRBV5-1,TRBJ2-5,NA,TGCGCCAGCAGCTTGAACACAGGAAACCAAGAGACCCAGTACTTC,CASSLNTGNQETQYF
TRBD1,TRBV13,TRBJ1-1,NA,TGTGCCAGCAGCTTCCGGGACAGGACTGAAGCTTTCTTT,CASSFRDRTEAFF
TRBD1,TRBV10-3,TRBJ2-7,NA,TGTGCCATCAGTGGGACAGGGTTCTCCTACGAGCAGTACTTC,CAISGTGFSYEQYF
NA,TRBV5-1,TRBJ1-1,NA,TGCGCCAGCAGCCCAGGTGGGGGGCGTCGCACTGAAGCTTTCTTT,CASSPGGGRRTEAFF
NA,TRBV15,TRBJ1-5,NA,TGTGCCACCAGCAGAGATTCATATTTTGGGGCGGGCAATCAGCCCCAGCATTTT,CATSRDSYFGAGNQPQHF
NA,TRBV2,TRBJ1-1,NA,TGTGCCAGCAGTGTTATAGGGGGGAACACTGAAGCTTTCTTT,CASSVIGGNTEAFF
NA,TRBV4-3,TRBJ2-1,NA,TGCGCCAGCAGCCAAGATAGGGATACCTCGGATGAGCAGTTCTTC,CASSQDRDTSDEQFF